This TCR beta chain was captured by sequencing in a study of blood T cell repertoires in COVID-19 (dated by TCRdb to 2018 to 2021). In the study overall: The collaborator samples originated in the United States, Italy and Spain and spanned the acute and convalescent phases of COVID-19. Deeply sampled blood TCRbeta repertoires from subjects exposed to, actively infected with, or recovered from COVID-19 were included in the dataset. Nearly every sample came with metadata listing a de-identified subject ID, COVID-19 status, age in years and sex. The repertoires were made available in a free public database intended to serve as a resource for research on the immune response to SARS-CoV-2. HLA class I and class II types, where available, came from metadata supplied by the sample provider rather than from assay-based typing. The samples were drawn from the first 160 participants of the ongoing ImmuneRACE study and from more than 1,000 subjects provided by 6 global collaborators. The material from the prospective study consisted of cDNA or gDNA derived from T cells, B-cell-depleted T cells, or PBMCs. General study outcomes and caveats: Clinical and demographic metadata were provided uncurated, with the amount varying by source and participant.

The CDR3 covers 16 residues, taking in both the cysteine and the phenylalanine. Of all the DNA, just the CDR3 is kept, 48 bases in frame from base 1. Reading the germline V gene (reference sequence) gives CDR1 LGHDT and CDR2 YNNKEL. Trimming removed 1 base from V and 8 bases from J, leaving 17 bases between the germline ends. About this clone itself: Its antigen remains unidentified. The sample holds no much larger clone one base away, and base qualities are not on file.

The collaborating institutions used their own protocols to collect whole blood in K2EDTA tubes. For TCRbeta analysis, collaborator samples were shipped as frozen whole blood, as isolated PBMCs, or as DNA extracted from either sample type. TCRbeta CDR3 regions were amplified from genomic DNA using the immunoSEQ Assay, a bias-controlled multiplex PCR. The authors' analysis ran thus. Within the assay, amplification of reference gene primers was used to estimate how many nucleated cells each sample contained. Sequence reads were collapsed and filtered to measure the absolute abundance of every unique TCRbeta CDR3 rearrangement. For each sample, productive Simpson clonality was calculated as the square root of Simpson's diversity index over productive rearrangements. Drawn from immuneACCESS, this table holds only the in-frame rearrangements with V and J called that TCRdb kept. Clones are partly lost; checked studies trace under half to an unresolved V gene and leave the rest unexplained. V and J calls and clone size follow that table, whereas D and trimming were derived from the DNA. A total of roughly 190,000 clones appear in this sample, 80% to 85% of them only once. Clones ranked in the top ten supply about 6% of the sample.

This sequence uses TRBV3-1 (or the pseudogene TRBV3-2) and TRBJ1-4; the D gene remains uncertain. Source material: peripheral blood. The source of this sequence is a woman in her forties with acute or convalescent COVID-19. The CDR3 protein: CASSQAAVYVSEKLFF. The DNA sequence follows: TGTGCCAGCAGCCAAGCGGCAGTTTATGTTAGCGAAAAACTGTTTTTT.